Here is one TCR beta chain with its context. A much larger clone sits a single nucleotide away, making a read error possible. Taking about 20-31 mg of unsorted bulk tissue, the authors co-extracted RNA and DNA. This entry is derived from a study of tumor-infiltrating lymphocytes in primary liver carcinoma. Making TCR beta cDNA involved approximately 0.5 ug total RNA and a constant-region primer. Nested multiplex PCR, run for three rounds with slightly modified ARM-PCR, yielded TCR beta libraries. The study ran its first two PCR rounds for roughly 10 cycles each, using TRBV1-TRBV30 forward primers and a C-beta reverse primer. TCRdb processed the multiplex PCR reads anew with MiXCR; each CDR3 protein has one entry. The data show under 200,000 distinct CDR3 sequences, with around four fifths seen just once and less than 20% held by the top ten. CDR3 length equals 14 residues. Germline assignment: CDR1 MDHEN and CDR2 SYDVKM. The V segment lost 7 bases and the J segment 3 bases; nucleotides outside the gene matches: 8.

V is TRBV28 and J is TRBJ2-7; 8 bases line up with TRBD2. The TCR sequence derives from a man between 35 and 55 years old with primary liver carcinoma and hepatitis B virus infection. The sequencing input was tumor tissue from primary liver carcinoma. CDR3 coding DNA: TGTGCCAGCATAGCGGGACAAAACCTCTACGAGCAGTACTTC. Its translation: CASIAGQNLYEQYF.